A selection of T cell receptor beta chains follows, all from one sample in a study of control samples from healthy donors and cancer patients. Clones were sequenced by immunoSEQ multiplex PCR, and TCRdb holds only the in-frame ones, with some missing. The sample carries 120,000 to 150,000 clones, 91% recorded once. Sample: blood. Every receptor here comes from a man under 40 in good health. Both conserved end residues are part of each CDR3. D genes are given only for firm matches. Size is omitted from some rows. Given values are once, few, many or a class for expanded clones.

>TRBJ2-7|TRBV19|-|-
CASSISENLVYEQYF
TGTGCCAGTAGTATTTCGGAAAACCTCGTCTACGAGCAGTACTTC
>TRBJ1-1|TRBV9|TRBD1|-
CASSILTGANTEAFF
TGTGCCAGCAGCATACTTACAGGGGCGAACACTGAAGCTTTCTTT
>TRBJ2-3|TRBV21-1|-|-
CARAKGHRGTDTQYF
TGTGCCAGGGCTAAGGGTCACAGAGGCACAGATACGCAGTATTTT
>TRBJ2-4|TRBV7-7|-|-
CASSNPMRTKNIQYF
TGTGCCAGCAGCAACCCCATGCGGACCAAAAACATTCAGTACTTC
>TRBJ1-1|TRBV5-1|-|once
CASSLARQNTEAFF
TGCGCCAGCAGCTTGGCCAGGCAGAACACTGAAGCTTTCTTT
>TRBJ1-3|TRBV28|-|-
CASSLNTGGNTIYF
TGTGCCAGCAGTTTAAATACAGGCGGAAACACCATATATTTT
>TRBJ1-6|TRBV5-6|-|-
CASSAKKTVIGYSPLHF
TGTGCCAGCAGCGCGAAAAAGACTGTAATAGGATATTCACCCCTCCACTTT
>TRBJ1-2|TRBV7-9|TRBD1|-
CASSVSDRVDGYTF
TGTGCCAGCAGCGTGTCGGACAGGGTGGATGGCTACACCTTC
>TRBJ2-7|TRBV5-4|-|-
CASSLVGTYEQYF
TGTGCCAGCAGCTTGGTGGGGACTTACGAGCAGTACTTC
>TRBJ1-5|TRBV7-2|-|-
CASSLFGGNQPQHF
TGTGCCAGCAGCTTATTCGGGGGCAATCAGCCCCAGCATTTT
>TRBJ1-3|TRBV9|-|-
CASSVSGASGNTIYF
TGTGCCAGCAGCGTATCAGGCGCCTCTGGAAACACCATATATTTT
>TRBJ2-7|TRBV29-1|-|-
CSVRTLSYEQYF
TGCAGCGTGCGGACACTCTCCTACGAGCAGTACTTC
>TRBJ1-5|TRBV7-9|TRBD1|-
CASSRGQGDQPQHF
TGTGCCAGCAGCCGAGGACAGGGTGATCAGCCCCAGCATTTT
>TRBJ2-3|TRBV5-4|-|-
CASSLESGRYTDTQYF
TGTGCCAGCAGCTTGGAGAGCGGGCGTTACACAGATACGCAGTATTTT
>TRBJ2-3|TRBV14|TRBD1|few
CASSQLPGQGPDTQYF
TGTGCCAGCAGCCAACTCCCGGGACAGGGGCCAGATACGCAGTATTTT
>TRBJ1-4|TRBV5-1|-|-
CASSPQGAREKLFF
TGCGCCAGCAGCCCCCAAGGGGCTCGTGAAAAACTGTTTTTT
>TRBJ1-2|TRBV24-1|TRBD1|-
CATSHGDSSYGYTF
TGTGCCACCAGTCATGGGGACAGTTCTTATGGCTACACCTTC